A selection of T cell receptor beta chains follows, all from one sample in a study of blood T cell repertoires in COVID-19. Produced via immunoSEQ multiplex PCR; TCRdb's table is partial and in-frame only. Of a few hundred thousand clones listed, roughly nine tenths are singletons. Input material: peripheral blood. These receptors came from a young woman with COVID-19, enrolled during active disease. The CDR3 runs from the conserved cysteine through the conserved F or W. Each record gives: CDR3 DNA, CDR3 protein, clone size, D gene, J gene, V gene. A D gene is named only where the DNA matches it firmly. Size is omitted from some rows. Given values are once, few, many or a class for expanded clones.

DNA: TGTGCCATCAGACTAGCGGGAGGAGGCAATGAGCAGTTCTTC
CDR3: CAIRLAGGGNEQFF
size: .
D: TRBD2
J: TRBJ2-1
V: TRBV10-3

DNA: TGTGCCTGGAGTCTCCGGACAGGGGATTCACCCCTCCACTTT
CDR3: CAWSLRTGDSPLHF
size: .
D: TRBD1
J: TRBJ1-6
V: TRBV30

DNA: TGTGCCAGCAGCTTGTACGGACAGTCCGGCTACACCTTC
CDR3: CASSLYGQSGYTF
size: .
D: .
J: TRBJ1-2
V: TRBV5-6

DNA: TGCGCCAGCAGCTTGGGGGACGGACAGTCCTACGAGCAGTACTTC
CDR3: CASSLGDGQSYEQYF
size: few
D: .
J: TRBJ2-7
V: TRBV5-1

DNA: TGTGCCAGCAGCGAATCGACAGGTGGTTTCGCAACTAATGAAAAACTGTTTTTT
CDR3: CASSESTGGFATNEKLFF
size: .
D: .
J: TRBJ1-4
V: TRBV7-9

DNA: TGTGCCATCAGCGAGAGAGGCGGCGCGGGGAGGGATGAGCAGTTCTTC
CDR3: CAISERGGAGRDEQFF
size: .
D: TRBD2
J: TRBJ2-1
V: TRBV10-3

DNA: TGCGCCAGCAGTGAGTCGGAGGGCTACGAGCAGTACTTC
CDR3: CASSESEGYEQYF
size: .
D: .
J: TRBJ2-7
V: TRBV10-1

DNA: TGTGCCAGCAGTTTTAGCGGGGGGGCCTCCAATGAGCAGTTCTTC
CDR3: CASSFSGGASNEQFF
size: .
D: TRBD2
J: TRBJ2-1
V: TRBV27

DNA: TGTGCCAGCAGATCAAATAATCAGCCCCAGCATTTT
CDR3: CASRSNNQPQHF
size: .
D: .
J: TRBJ1-5
V: TRBV6-5

DNA: TGCGCCAGCAGCTACCCCCGGACGGGGGTGGATCAGCCCCAGCATTTT
CDR3: CASSYPRTGVDQPQHF
size: .
D: .
J: TRBJ1-5
V: TRBV5-1

DNA: TGTGCCAGCTCACCACAGGGGGCGGTGAACACCGGGGAGCTGTTTTTT
CDR3: CASSPQGAVNTGELFF
size: .
D: TRBD1
J: TRBJ2-2
V: TRBV18

DNA: TGTGCCAGCAGCCTAGGATACAGGGTATCAATGAACACTGAAGCTTTCTTT
CDR3: CASSLGYRVSMNTEAFF
size: .
D: .
J: TRBJ1-1
V: TRBV7-8

DNA: TGTGCCAGCAGCCCCTCAGGTTGGGGAGGGGCGAACACTGAAGCTTTCTTT
CDR3: CASSPSGWGGANTEAFF
size: .
D: .
J: TRBJ1-1
V: TRBV9

DNA: TGCGCCAGCAGTGACAGGGTGGGAAACTACGAGCAGTACTTC
CDR3: CASSDRVGNYEQYF
size: .
D: .
J: TRBJ2-7
V: TRBV10-1

DNA: TGTGCCAGCAGCTTAGATGGTAGCGGGAGGGACAATGAGCAGTTCTTC
CDR3: CASSLDGSGRDNEQFF
size: .
D: TRBD2
J: TRBJ2-1
V: TRBV13

DNA: TGTGCCAGCAGTTTATGGGACAGGGGGTCCGAGCAGTACTTC
CDR3: CASSLWDRGSEQYF
size: once
D: TRBD1
J: TRBJ2-7
V: TRBV27

DNA: TGTGCCAGCAGCTTAGTGTCCCGTATAGCTGAAGCTTTCTTT
CDR3: CASSLVSRIAEAFF
size: .
D: .
J: TRBJ1-1
V: TRBV7-9

DNA: TGTGCCAGCAGCTTAGGGGCAGGGACCCAGTACTTC
CDR3: CASSLGAGTQYF
size: .
D: .
J: TRBJ2-5
V: TRBV11-3

DNA: TGTGCCAGCTCGCCCCTATCGACAGTCTATGGCTACACCTTC
CDR3: CASSPLSTVYGYTF
size: .
D: .
J: TRBJ1-2
V: TRBV18

DNA: TGTGCCAGCAGTATTCGACAGGTCGAGACCCAGTACTTC
CDR3: CASSIRQVETQYF
size: .
D: .
J: TRBJ2-5
V: TRBV11-3

DNA: TGTGCCAGCAGCTTAATCGTCAGTAACACCGGGGAGCTGTTTTTT
CDR3: CASSLIVSNTGELFF
size: .
D: .
J: TRBJ2-2
V: TRBV7-8

DNA: TGTGCCAGCAGCGGACAGGGATGGGGCTATGGCTACACCTTC
CDR3: CASSGQGWGYGYTF
size: .
D: TRBD1
J: TRBJ1-2
V: TRBV11-3

DNA: TGCGCCAACACCAAGGGGCTCGCTAGCACAGATACGCAGTATTTT
CDR3: CANTKGLASTDTQYF
size: .
D: .
J: TRBJ2-3
V: TRBV5-1

DNA: TGCAGCGTTGACACGGGAGCCGGGGATGAAAAACTGTTTTTT
CDR3: CSVDTGAGDEKLFF
size: .
D: .
J: TRBJ1-4
V: TRBV29-1

DNA: TGTGCCAGCAGCTTTGAGGGGGGGCTGGGAGATACGCAGTATTTT
CDR3: CASSFEGGLGDTQYF
size: .
D: .
J: TRBJ2-3
V: TRBV11-2

DNA: TGTGCCAGCAGCGCCGAAGGACAGAACACTGAAGCTTTCTTT
CDR3: CASSAEGQNTEAFF
size: .
D: .
J: TRBJ1-1
V: TRBV9

DNA: TGTGCCAGCAGTCAAGTACAGGGAAATGGCTACACCTTC
CDR3: CASSQVQGNGYTF
size: .
D: .
J: TRBJ1-2
V: TRBV6-2/TRBV6-3